The present entry profiles one TCR beta chain with its context. Its target is unknown. These data belong to a study of T cell responses to AZD1222 COVID-19 vaccine. Study-level information: Both about-4-week and about-12-week second-dose recipients were combined.

TCRdb's copy holds only in-frame clones and misses some; the assay was immunoSEQ multiplex PCR. The table shows 150,000 to 180,000 clones, with around nine tenths occurring only once. Per germline, CDR1 SGHKS and CDR2 YYEKEE (reference sequence). Trimming cost V 1 base and J 5 bases, with 10 bases left between them. The CDR3 covers 14 residues. Study-wide points: Spike-wide vaccine-associated CD4 TCRs dominated at 160-218 and 743-854. Reports indicate that nearly half of spike-specific TCRs are directed at unmutated variant regions. With two AZD1222 doses given, Spike-specific TCR breadth and depth both rose.

The chain uses TRBV5-5 and TRBJ1-5, with D perhaps TRBD1 (6 bases). This TCR was sampled from an adult in good health. The sample was peripheral blood, taken on day 0 of AZD1222 vaccination. In DNA, the CDR3 is TGTGCCAGCAGCTTGTGGTCAGGGGATCAGCCCCAGCATTTT. The encoded protein is CASSLWSGDQPQHF.